This is a list of T cell receptor beta chains from one sample in a study of tumour-infiltrating T cells in Burkitt lymphoma. Here immunoSEQ multiplex PCR was the method, and the copy in TCRdb shows in-frame clones only, minus some. The sample consists of 11,000 to 15,000 clones, roughly 75% of them appearing once. The sample was tumor tissue. Receptors were obtained from a human donor with diffuse large B-cell lymphoma. Both conserved end residues are part of each CDR3. Size values are once, few and many counts, or a class for expanded clones, and some rows have none.

>TRBV5-1|once|TRBJ2-5
CASSLGQGKTQYF
>TRBV23-1|-|TRBJ2-6
CASSQGGSTLPGANVLTF
>TRBV5-1|-|TRBJ2-1
CASSLGASRNNEQFF
>TRBV5-1|-|TRBJ2-7
CASSPEGRGYEQYF
>TRBV9|few|TRBJ2-5
CASSYTSWVHQETQYF
>TRBV4-1|large|TRBJ2-7
CASSAPGQGVREQYF
>TRBV2|-|TRBJ2-7
CASSDGPFEAAEQYF
>TRBV11-2|few|TRBJ2-1
CASSLRLAGGSEQFF
>TRBV29-1|-|TRBJ2-4
CSVQGQGATTNIQYF
>TRBV7-8|-|TRBJ2-4
CASSTATKNIQYF
>TRBV11-3|medium-sized|TRBJ2-2
CASRDPIFRELFF
>TRBV29-1|-|TRBJ2-2
CSVRTRWSGELFF
>TRBV13|-|TRBJ1-5
CASSQSDRGYSNQPQHF
>TRBV6-1|-|TRBJ1-2
CASRYSGYTF
>TRBV7-6|few|TRBJ2-1
CASSLTSSEQFF
>TRBV6-5|-|TRBJ2-7
CASSFGLAGLYEQYF
>TRBV2|medium-sized|TRBJ2-3
CASSASGGRTADTQYF
>TRBV15|-|TRBJ2-7
CATSRTSSGSSGEQYF
>TRBV30|-|TRBJ2-2
CAWTPGTTNTGELFF
>TRBV30|-|TRBJ1-5
CAWSGQGAQPQHF
>TRBV2|-|TRBJ2-7
CASSGSFSRVGQLSYEQYF
>TRBV2|-|TRBJ2-7
CASSEALYASGREGEQYF
>TRBV4-1|medium-sized|TRBJ2-7
CASSYPGQTYEQYF
>TRBV27|-|TRBJ1-1
CASSFMENTEAFF
>TRBV4-1|-|TRBJ1-1
CASSQGHINTEAFF
>TRBV18|-|TRBJ2-5
CASSRTSGRLGTQYF
>TRBV6-5|-|TRBJ2-1
CASRGGSSYNEQFF
>TRBV12-2|-|TRBJ1-5
CASRHPLEVGNQPQHF
>TRBV30|-|TRBJ2-1
CAWSVEATKQFF
>TRBV29-1|-|TRBJ2-2
CSVEGLAGFTGEMFF
>TRBV4-2|-|TRBJ2-5
CASSQVSGVAGEETQYF
>TRBV11-3|-|TRBJ2-7
CASSLRSGGSYEQYF
>TRBV6-5|-|TRBJ2-1
CASSYSPHSPHNEQFF
>TRBV5-6|-|TRBJ2-7
CASSYGLAGVWEQYF
>TRBV5-3|-|TRBJ1-1
CARSLDTPHKDLNTEAFF
>TRBV29-1|-|TRBJ2-6
CSVVGNSGANVLTF
>TRBV5-6|-|TRBJ1-5
CASSPKGTGERSQHF